This T cell receptor beta chain was recovered during a study of tumor-infiltrating lymphocytes in primary liver carcinoma. They got blood RNA out of unsorted whole blood and also pulled out germline DNA. This clonotype is medium-sized within its sample. Germline-derived CDR1 and CDR2 are SGHAT and FQNNGV. The CDR3 length is 13 residues. V lost 4 bases, J lost 3 bases, and 7 bases lay in between. TCR beta cDNA was made from 450 to 600 ng total RNA with a constant-region primer. ARM-PCR, slightly modified, supplied the TCR beta libraries through three nested multiplex PCR rounds. Both of the initial two PCR rounds ran for approximately 10 cycles and employed TRBV1-TRBV30 forward primers alongside a C-beta reverse primer. TCRdb fed the multiplex PCR reads into MiXCR, producing one record per CDR3 protein. Here the sample spans approximately 330,000 distinct CDR3 sequences, roughly 61% being singletons.

The sequence derives from a man aged 40-49 years with primary liver carcinoma and hepatitis B virus infection. Material: peripheral blood. This rearrangement joins TRBV11-2 to TRBJ2-1, with TRBD1 as a possible D gene (5 bases). The CDR3 region has the DNA TGTGCCAGCAGCTCACAGGTCTACAATGAGCAGTTCTTC. Translated: CASSSQVYNEQFF.